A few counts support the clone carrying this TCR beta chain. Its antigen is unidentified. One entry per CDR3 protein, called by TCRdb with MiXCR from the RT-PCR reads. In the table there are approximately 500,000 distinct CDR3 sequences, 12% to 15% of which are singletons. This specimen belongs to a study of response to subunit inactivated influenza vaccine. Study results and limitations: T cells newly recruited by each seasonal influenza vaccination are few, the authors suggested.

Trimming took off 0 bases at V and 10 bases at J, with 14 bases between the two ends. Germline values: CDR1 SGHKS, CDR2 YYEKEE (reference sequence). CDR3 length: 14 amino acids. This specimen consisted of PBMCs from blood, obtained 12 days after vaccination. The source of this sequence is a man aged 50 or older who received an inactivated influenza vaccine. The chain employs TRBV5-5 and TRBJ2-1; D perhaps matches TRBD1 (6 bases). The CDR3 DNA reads TGTGCCAGCAGCTTGGTTCGGGACAAAAGGGAGCAGTTCTTC. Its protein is CASSLVRDKREQFF.